These T cell receptor beta chains were read from a single sample in a study of early T cells in non-severe SARS-CoV-2 infection. TCRdb called the 5' RACE reads again in MiXCR, with one record for every CDR3 protein. The data contain over 30,000 distinct CDR3 sequences, 5.4% of them singletons. The material was whole blood, obtained at baseline. Receptors originate from an adult who was a healthcare worker with PCR-confirmed SARS-CoV-2 infection or an uninfected control (not recorded which). CDR3s include the opening cysteine and the closing phenylalanine or tryptophan. The D gene is left open where the match is weak. Size is stated for part of the rows, as once, few or many counts, or as a class when the clone is expanded.

J gene,D gene,V gene,clone size,CDR3 protein,CDR3 DNA
TRBJ2-5,NA,TRBV5-1,many,CASRSSDGGKETQYF,TGCGCCAGCAGATCCTCCGATGGGGGGAAAGAGACCCAGTACTTC
TRBJ2-7,TRBD2,TRBV30,NA,CAWSRSGSPYEQYF,TGTGCCTGGAGTCGAAGCGGGAGCCCCTACGAGCAGTACTTC
TRBJ2-7,TRBD1,TRBV6-6,many,CASSSPDRGKSYEQYF,TGTGCCAGCAGTTCGCCGGACAGGGGGAAAAGCTACGAGCAGTACTTC
TRBJ1-5,NA,TRBV20-1,many,CSVRDTIGNQPQHF,TGCAGTGTACGAGACACAATTGGGAATCAGCCCCAGCATTTT
TRBJ2-3,TRBD2,TRBV11-2,NA,CASSSPGLVQDTQYF,TGTGCCAGCAGCTCTCCGGGACTAGTTCAGGATACGCAGTATTTT
TRBJ1-5,NA,TRBV20-1,medium-sized,CSASSALGSQPQHF,TGCAGTGCTAGTTCAGCTTTGGGAAGTCAGCCCCAGCATTTT
TRBJ2-3,NA,TRBV6-1,many,CASIGDTDTQYF,TGTGCCAGCATTGGCGACACAGATACGCAGTATTTT
TRBJ2-3,NA,TRBV24-1,many,CATSDPTDTQYF,TGTGCCACCAGTGATCCCACAGATACGCAGTATTTT
TRBJ2-3,NA,TRBV7-8,once,CASSSTSVRTDTQYF,TGTGCCAGCAGCTCCACGTCCGTAAGAACAGATACGCAGTATTTT
TRBJ1-6,TRBD1,TRBV20-1,many,CSASWTGLHSPLHF,TGCAGTGCTAGTTGGACAGGGTTGCATTCACCCCTCCACTTT
TRBJ2-1,TRBD1,TRBV7-2,many,CASSRIGTVGPPVYNEQFF,TGTGCCAGCAGCCGAATCGGGACAGTGGGACCACCCGTATACAATGAGCAGTTCTTC
TRBJ1-1,NA,TRBV24-1,many,CATSEGAMNTEAFF,TGTGCCACCAGTGAGGGAGCCATGAACACTGAAGCTTTCTTT
TRBJ2-2,TRBD2,TRBV19,once,CASSIWWLAGVGNTGELFF,TGTGCCAGTAGTATCTGGTGGCTAGCGGGAGTCGGGAACACCGGGGAGCTGTTTTTT
TRBJ2-1,TRBD2,TRBV2,many,CASSDSSGRYNEQFF,TGTGCCAGCAGTGATAGTAGCGGGAGGTACAATGAGCAGTTCTTC
TRBJ2-3,NA,TRBV30,NA,CAFLDPFTDTQYF,TGTGCCTTCCTTGACCCATTCACAGATACGCAGTATTTT
TRBJ2-7,NA,TRBV29-1,few,CSVARTATYEQYF,TGCAGCGTTGCCAGGACAGCCACCTACGAGCAGTACTTC
TRBJ2-5,TRBD1,TRBV19,few,CASSIDPTGLETQYF,TGTGCCAGTAGTATAGACCCGACAGGGTTAGAGACCCAGTACTTC
TRBJ2-1,NA,TRBV29-1,many,CSVESADNEQFF,TGCAGCGTTGAGTCGGCGGACAATGAGCAGTTCTTC
TRBJ2-2,TRBD2,TRBV7-9,many,CASSLAPNVSGTGELFF,TGTGCCAGCAGCTTAGCCCCGAATGTTAGCGGGACCGGGGAGCTGTTTTTT
TRBJ1-1,TRBD1,TRBV11-3,many,CASSLVGTGSAEAFF,TGTGCCAGCAGCTTAGTCGGGACAGGGTCAGCTGAAGCTTTCTTT
TRBJ2-1,NA,TRBV4-3,many,CASSQERGLYNEQFF,TGCGCCAGCAGCCAAGAAAGGGGACTTTACAATGAGCAGTTCTTC
TRBJ2-1,TRBD1,TRBV6-6,many,CASRRQGGKYNEQFF,TGTGCCAGCAGACGACAGGGGGGCAAATACAATGAGCAGTTCTTC
TRBJ2-1,TRBD2,TRBV19,many,CASRPTGTSDEQFF,TGTGCCAGTAGACCCACCGGGACTAGCGATGAGCAGTTCTTC
TRBJ1-1,TRBD1,TRBV11-2,many,CASSSPDRGQSTEAFF,TGTGCCAGCAGCTCCCCGGACAGGGGGCAATCCACTGAAGCTTTCTTT
TRBJ2-7,TRBD2,TRBV2,many,CASSEGIGLAGSLPYEQYF,TGTGCCAGCAGTGAAGGAATCGGACTAGCGGGATCTTTGCCCTACGAGCAGTACTTC
TRBJ2-1,TRBD2,TRBV6-4,many,CASTTIAGLGSYNEQFF,TGTGCCAGCACCACCATAGCGGGACTTGGGTCCTACAATGAGCAGTTCTTC
TRBJ1-4,NA,TRBV29-1,many,CSVKNRETPEKLFF,TGCAGCGTCAAAAACAGAGAAACCCCTGAAAAACTGTTTTTT
TRBJ2-3,NA,TRBV5-1,NA,CASSMGPSTDTQYF,TGCGCCAGCAGCATGGGCCCTAGCACAGATACGCAGTATTTT
TRBJ2-3,NA,TRBV7-6,few,CASSLVADTQYF,TGTGCCAGCAGCTTAGTGGCAGATACGCAGTATTTT
TRBJ2-5,TRBD1,TRBV6-5,few,CASSQRGQGRQETQYF,TGTGCCAGCAGTCAACGGGGACAGGGAAGGCAAGAGACCCAGTACTTC
TRBJ2-7,NA,TRBV13,NA,CASSQLGTVTYEQYF,TGTGCCAGCAGCCAACTCGGGACGGTTACCTACGAGCAGTACTTC
TRBJ1-2,NA,TRBV27,many,CASSPRRGLNYGYTF,TGTGCCAGCAGCCCCCGCAGGGGCCTTAACTATGGCTACACCTTC
TRBJ1-5,NA,TRBV20-1,many,CSARDLWGAGVNQPQHF,TGCAGTGCTAGAGATCTCTGGGGGGCCGGGGTCAATCAGCCCCAGCATTTT